The clone carrying this TCR beta chain was detected only a few times. Germline V gene data show CDR1 as SGHTA and CDR2 as FQGTGA. V was clipped by 2 bases and J by 6 bases, with 11 bases between them. The CDR3 has 14 amino acids. The data derive from a study of immune heterogeneity within non-small cell lung tumors. The TCR beta CDR3 region underwent multiplex PCR amplification with 32 V and 13 J primers. TCRdb called the multiplex PCR reads again in MiXCR, with one record for every CDR3 protein. The table has 20,000 to 25,000 distinct CDR3 sequences, 25% to 35% seen once. TCRs were amplified from roughly 650 ng gDNA of bulk tumor per sample. While surgery was under way, several biopsies spaced far apart were taken per primary tumor. Newly diagnosed with untreated non-small cell lung cancer, the patients underwent curative surgery. All donors had received a new diagnosis of non-small cell lung cancer and were undergoing surgery with curative intent.

The J gene is TRBJ2-1, the V gene TRBV7-3; maybe TRBD1 (5 bases). The receptor was derived from a man aged 35 to 55 with non-small cell lung cancer. Sample: lung tumor tissue. The CDR3 DNA reads TGTGCCAGCAGCTTAGGTCCCCAGGGCAATGAGCAGTTCTTC. Translated: CASSLGPQGNEQFF.